This record concerns one T cell receptor (beta chain) sequence. What antigen it recognizes has not been identified. Base quality data are lacking; no much larger clone is found one base away. Patients with a history of autoimmune disease or receiving systemic immunosuppression were excluded from the trial. Peripheral blood for TCR sequencing was collected from all dose cohorts at baseline, on cycle 4 day 1, and on cycle 7 day 1. Samples were obtained from an open-label, multicenter, first-in-human phase I dose-escalation trial of ivuxolimab. Adults with locally advanced or metastatic melanoma, renal cell, hepatocellular, or head and neck squamous cell carcinoma were enrolled in the trial. CD4+ and CD8+ T cells were sorted separately from peripheral blood before TCR sequencing. This sample is drawn from a study of OX40 agonist ivuxolimab in advanced cancers. General notes on the study: Ivuxolimab, which targeted the costimulatory receptor OX40 (CD134), was an agonistic, fully human IgG2 monoclonal antibody. In the dose-escalation cohort, approximately 80% of patients were male, and the mean age was 60 years with a range of roughly 20 to 85. Partial responses occurred in three dose-escalation patients, of whom one had hepatocellular carcinoma and two had cutaneous melanoma. Intravenous ivuxolimab was administered to patients every 2 weeks at six dose levels: 0.01, 0.1, 0.3, 1.5, 3 and 10 mg/kg. The paper covers the monotherapy dose-escalation part of the phase I ivuxolimab trial, which included N ≈ 50 patients. Among the 50 to 55 dose-escalation patients, about 19 had hepatocellular carcinoma, approximately 15 melanoma, 9 renal cell carcinoma and 9 head and neck cancer. The point of sequencing TCRbeta in the periphery was to test whether ivuxolimab changed TCR sequence diversity and drove clonal T-cell expansion. Prior anti-PD-1, anti-PD-L1 or anti-CTLA-4 therapy was permitted, and 35% to 40% of dose-escalation patients had received checkpoint inhibitors.

Study-wide conclusions, independent of this receptor: Low levels of normalized T-cell clonal expansion were also seen in some patients who did not respond. Which antigens the clonally expanded peripheral T cells were specific for was not determined. At doses of 0.1 to 3.0 mg/kg, clonal expansion of both CD4+ and CD8+ T cells in blood was seen between baseline and week 6. On average, CD8+ T cells showed more expanded clones than CD4+ T cells after ivuxolimab. In partial responders in the 0.1-3.0 mg/kg groups, normalized peripheral clonal expansion was found to be among the lowest, especially among CD8+ T cells.

Genomic DNA was extracted from sorted cells for sequencing of the TCRbeta CDR3 region. The immunoSEQ Assay was used for sequencing of TCRbeta CDR3 regions. Sourced from immuneACCESS, this table was stored by TCRdb with only in-frame sequences that have V and J called. A share of the clones is absent; for the studies checked, an unresolved V gene accounts for under half, and the remainder has no known explanation. A total of 75,000 to 80,000 clones appear in this sample, around 90% of them only once. The biggest ten clones account for under 6.5% of the sample. Per the germline V gene (reference sequence), MNHEY is the CDR1 and SMNVEV is the CDR2. The cysteine opens and the phenylalanine closes a CDR3 of 17 amino acids. CDR3 DNA is the only sequence kept; it has 51 bases, read in frame from the first base. The V end gives up 0 bases and the J end 3 bases, leaving 7 bases in the junction not matched to a gene.

The sample here was CD4+ or CD8+ T cells sorted from blood, taken in a trial of the OX40 agonist ivuxolimab. This TCR was recovered from an adult with an advanced solid tumor such as melanoma, head and neck, liver or kidney cancer. The sequence is built from TRBV27 and TRBJ1-5; 8 bases in the junction line up with TRBD1. In nucleotides, the sequence is TGTGCCAGCAGTTTATCGGCAGGGGGCGCCAACAATCAGCCCCAGCATTTT. This yields the protein CASSLSAGGANNQPQHF.